This record covers a single TCR beta chain. Which antigen it targets is not known. Base quality data are lacking; no much larger clone is found one base away. At study entry, a tuberculin skin test and the QuantiFERON-TB GOLD In-Tube IGRA were used to screen adolescents for latent tuberculosis infection. Immunosequencing was performed on unsorted cryopreserved PBMC and covered some 100,000 T cells per clinical donor on average. Eleven high schools in the Worcester region of the Western Cape, South Africa, served as enrollment sites for adolescents aged 12 to 18 years. Ten adolescents infected with M. tuberculosis and approximately ten uninfected adolescents were chosen and matched for age and sex. Adolescent PBMC were isolated from freshly drawn heparinized blood by density centrifugation and cryopreserved. Based on the germline V gene, the CDR1 and CDR2 sequences are SQVTM and ANQGSEA. The CDR3 starts with the cysteine, ends with the phenylalanine, and has 12 residues. Only CDR3 DNA remains: 36 bases, in frame from the first base. V and J are truncated by 1 base and 8 bases respectively, leaving an intervening sequence of 11 bases.

TCR libraries were generated with the immunoSEQ multiplex PCR assay, using TCR-beta and/or TCR-alpha/delta assays for each sample. The amplified TCR libraries were sequenced on the Illumina high-throughput platform. The paper's processing steps were these. Clustering and dimensionality reduction relied on pairwise TCRdist distances among GMM-specific receptors from T cells that were either sorted ex vivo or expanded in vitro. The score assigned to each clinical repertoire was mean NN-distance, meaning the average TCRdist to the nearest 10% of tetramer-positive reference sequences. GEM TCR motif frequency was computed as the fraction of unique TCRs matching known GEM sequences by V/J usage and CDR3 length. Active tuberculosis was classified by linear discriminant analysis with leave-one-out cross-validation, implemented in scikit-learn. TCRdb retrieved this table from immuneACCESS and kept in-frame rearrangements only. Not all clones are present; in checked studies, unresolved V genes account for under half, and no reason is known for the remainder. For V, J and clone size, that table is used; D and trimming come from the DNA. In this sample the table shows roughly 41,000 clones, almost 95% of which occur a single time. The top ten hold roughly 12% of the sample.

This sample was included in a study of T cells in tuberculosis (dated by TCRdb to the late 2010s). Looking at the study overall: The study combined CD1B tetramers and high-throughput TCR immunosequencing to characterize T cells specific for the mycobacterial lipid antigen glucose monomycolate (GMM). With 10 to 11 people per group, a South African clinical cohort compared IGRA-negative adolescents, IGRA-positive adolescents with latent tuberculosis, and adults with active tuberculosis. Beyond this particular receptor, the publication reports: Active tuberculosis TCR-alpha repertoires showed smaller mean NN-distances to GMM-specific TCRs than IGRA-negative controls, suggesting clonal expansion of these TCRs. Clinical samples were chosen by availability of cryopreserved specimens, and active tuberculosis cases were adults while controls were adolescents. The smaller NN-distances in active tuberculosis patients were driven in part by shorter CDR3-alpha lengths, while the difference seen for TCR-beta was not statistically significant. An accuracy of about 90% (AUROC roughly 0.87) was reached by a classifier using the diverse GMM-specific repertoire, compared with 70% to 75% accuracy when GEM motif frequencies were used.

Sequencing used PBMCs. The sequence was obtained from a donor aged 10 to 29 with latent tuberculosis or without tuberculosis infection. Some clones in this sample may be carry-over from other donors' samples. The rearranged segments are TRBV29-1 and TRBJ1-2, with no D gene named confidently. DNA sequence: TGCAGCGTTGAAGGCCCTATTGAGGGCTACACCTTC. Its protein is CSVEGPIEGYTF. Full variable domain (CDR3 extended with the reference TRBV29-1 and TRBJ1-2 proteins): SAVISQKPSRDICQRGTSLTIQCQVDSQVTMMFWYRQQPGQSLTLIATANQGSEATYESGFVIDKFPISRPNLTFSTLTVSNMSPEDSSIYLCSVEGPIEGYTFGSGTRLTVV.